Listed below are T cell receptor beta chains from one sample, sequenced in a study of post-analysis software for immune sequencing data. One entry per CDR3 protein, called by TCRdb with MiXCR from the PCR reads. The profile shows 650,000 to 900,000 distinct CDR3 sequences, more than 45% of them singletons. Sequencing was done on a sample of blood. These receptors originate from a girl between 5 and 17 years old with multiple sclerosis. The CDR3 runs from the conserved cysteine through the conserved F or W. Each record gives: CDR3 DNA, CDR3 protein, CDR3 length, D gene, J gene, V gene, clone size. The D gene is left open where the match is weak. Rows give clone size only sometimes, using once, few, many, or a class for an expanded clone.

DNA: TGCAGCGTTGAAGGGGGAACAGGGCCCATAGAGTTCTTC; CDR3: CSVEGGTGPIEFF; length: 13; D: -; J: TRBJ2-1; V: TRBV29-1; size: -
DNA: TGTGCCACCAGTGATTCGAGGGGAGTGAGCACAGATACGCAGTATTTT; CDR3: CATSDSRGVSTDTQYF; length: 16; D: -; J: TRBJ2-3; V: TRBV24-1; size: -
DNA: TGCAGTGCTAGGGTCCGGGGGGCGGAATTCAGCTCCTACAATGAGCAGTTCTTC; CDR3: CSARVRGAEFSSYNEQFF; length: 18; D: -; J: TRBJ2-1; V: TRBV20-1; size: -
DNA: TGTGCCAGCAGTCCCTCCCAGGTGAGCACAGATACGCAGTATTTT; CDR3: CASSPSQVSTDTQYF; length: 15; D: -; J: TRBJ2-3; V: TRBV12-3/TRBV12-4; size: -
DNA: TGTGCCAGCAGCCAAGCGAGACTAGACAATGAGCAGTTCTTC; CDR3: CASSQARLDNEQFF; length: 14; D: -; J: TRBJ2-1; V: TRBV3-1; size: -
DNA: TGTGCCAGCAGTTTAAGGATGGGGGATTTCCATCAGCCCCAGCATTTT; CDR3: CASSLRMGDFHQPQHF; length: 16; D: -; J: TRBJ1-5; V: TRBV12-3/TRBV12-4; size: -
DNA: TGTGCCAGCACTAGGGACTCTTCCTACGAGCAGTACTTC; CDR3: CASTRDSSYEQYF; length: 13; D: -; J: TRBJ2-7; V: TRBV2; size: -
DNA: TGTGCCAGCAGTGCATACCTCCAGGGTGTGTGGGGCTACACCTTC; CDR3: CASSAYLQGVWGYTF; length: 15; D: -; J: TRBJ1-2; V: TRBV12-3/TRBV12-4; size: few
DNA: TGTGCCAGCAGCTCCCCTGGACTAGCTCCCAATGAGCAGTTCTTC; CDR3: CASSSPGLAPNEQFF; length: 15; D: TRBD2; J: TRBJ2-1; V: TRBV7-6; size: few
DNA: TGCGCCAGCAGCCACCCCCCCGGGGGCTATGGCTACACCTTC; CDR3: CASSHPPGGYGYTF; length: 14; D: -; J: TRBJ1-2; V: TRBV4-1; size: many
DNA: TGTGCCACCAGCAGAGATCGCCGGGGGGATTGCGAGCAGTACTTC; CDR3: CATSRDRRGDCEQYF; length: 15; D: TRBD2; J: TRBJ2-7; V: TRBV15; size: -
DNA: TGTGCCAGCAGCTGGGGGACTAGCGGGAGTTTGACAGATACGCAGTATTTT; CDR3: CASSWGTSGSLTDTQYF; length: 17; D: TRBD2; J: TRBJ2-3; V: TRBV7-6; size: -
DNA: TGTGCCAGCAGCCGTCAGGGGGCCCGGAGTGAAAAACTGTTTTTT; CDR3: CASSRQGARSEKLFF; length: 15; D: TRBD1; J: TRBJ1-4; V: TRBV13; size: few
DNA: TGTGCCAGCGGACACCTGATCACAGATACGCAGTATTTT; CDR3: CASGHLITDTQYF; length: 13; D: -; J: TRBJ2-3; V: TRBV6-6; size: -
DNA: TGCAGCGTTTCCCTTCTTTGGGGGAACACTGAAGCTTTCTTT; CDR3: CSVSLLWGNTEAFF; length: 14; D: -; J: TRBJ1-1; V: TRBV29-1; size: -
DNA: TGTGCCAGCAGTTGGTCAGACTATGGCTACACCTTC; CDR3: CASSWSDYGYTF; length: 12; D: -; J: TRBJ1-2; V: TRBV28; size: -
DNA: TGTGCCAGCAGTGACCCCCCTACTAGCACCTACGAGCAGTACTTC; CDR3: CASSDPPTSTYEQYF; length: 15; D: -; J: TRBJ2-7; V: TRBV2; size: -
DNA: TGTGCCAGCAGCCGGGACTTACGGAGCTCCTACAATGAGCAGTTCTTC; CDR3: CASSRDLRSSYNEQFF; length: 16; D: -; J: TRBJ2-1; V: TRBV11-2; size: -
DNA: TGCAGTGCTAGAGTGATTAGCGGTCCCTACGAGCAGTACTTC; CDR3: CSARVISGPYEQYF; length: 14; D: -; J: TRBJ2-7; V: TRBV20-1; size: many
DNA: TGTGCCAGCAGCCAAGATGGGGCGGGAGGGCCCACAGATACGCAGTATTTT; CDR3: CASSQDGAGGPTDTQYF; length: 17; D: TRBD2; J: TRBJ2-3; V: TRBV3-1; size: -